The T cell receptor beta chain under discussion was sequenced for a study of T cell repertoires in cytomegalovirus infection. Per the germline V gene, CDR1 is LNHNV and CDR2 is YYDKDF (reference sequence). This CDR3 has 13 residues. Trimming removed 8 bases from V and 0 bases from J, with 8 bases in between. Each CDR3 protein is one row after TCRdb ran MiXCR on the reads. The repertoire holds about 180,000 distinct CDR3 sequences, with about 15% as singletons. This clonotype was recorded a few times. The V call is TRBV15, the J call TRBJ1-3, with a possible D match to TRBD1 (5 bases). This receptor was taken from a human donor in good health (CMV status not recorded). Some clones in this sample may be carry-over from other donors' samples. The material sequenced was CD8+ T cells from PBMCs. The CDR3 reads CATGAFSGNTIYF. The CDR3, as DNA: TGTGCCACCGGGGCCTTCTCTGGAAACACCATATATTTT.